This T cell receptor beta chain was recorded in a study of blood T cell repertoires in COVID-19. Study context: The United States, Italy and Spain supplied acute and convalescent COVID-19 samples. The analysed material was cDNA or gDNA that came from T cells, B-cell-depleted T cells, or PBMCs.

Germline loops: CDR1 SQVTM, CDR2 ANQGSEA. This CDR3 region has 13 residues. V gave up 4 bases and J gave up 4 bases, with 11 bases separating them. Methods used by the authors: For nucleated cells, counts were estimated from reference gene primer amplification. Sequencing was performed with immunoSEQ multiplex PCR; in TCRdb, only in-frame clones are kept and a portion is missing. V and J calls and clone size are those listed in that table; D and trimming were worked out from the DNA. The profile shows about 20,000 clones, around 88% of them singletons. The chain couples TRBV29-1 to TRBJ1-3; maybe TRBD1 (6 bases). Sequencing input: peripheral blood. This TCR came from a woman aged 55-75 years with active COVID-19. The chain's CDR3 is CSVGGGDGNTIYF. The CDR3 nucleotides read TGCAGCGTTGGAGGGGGGGACGGAAACACCATATATTTT.